Below, 19 T cell receptor beta chains from the same sample are listed, as sequenced in a study of vaccination and CD4 T cells after COVID-19. With the Oncomine TCR Beta short-read assay, DNA from cultured CD4+ T cells was sequenced. Each CDR3 protein is one row after TCRdb ran MiXCR on the PCR reads. The sample has 9,000 to 13,000 distinct CDR3 sequences, around 60% seen once. The antigens these receptors bind are not known. Treatment denoted: roughly 10-day PBMC culture with coronavirus spike peptide pools or control peptides (ViraFEST assay). The source was CD4+ T cells from blood, cultured in vitro, collected before SARS-CoV-2 vaccination. The source is a human donor who had recovered from COVID-19.

This chain joins TRBV10-3 and TRBJ2-2; TRBD1 is a possible D gene (6 bases). The CDR3 sequence is 14 residues long. Germline-derived CDR1 and CDR2 are ENHRY and SYGVKD. Trimming removed 4 bases at V and 3 bases at J, with 9 bases between. The CDR3 DNA is TGTGCCATCAGTGGGGGACAAGACACCGGGGAGCTGTTTTTT. It codes for CAISGGQDTGELFF.

This clonotype was recorded a few times. The chain joins TRBV20-1 to TRBJ1-2, with 10 bases matching TRBD1. The CDR3 contains 16 residues. CDR1 DFQATT and CDR2 SNEGSKA come from the germline V gene (reference sequence). Trimming took 4 bases from V and 0 from J; bases not matched to a gene: 8. The CDR3 sequence is CSAIRTGGSTNYGYTF. The CDR3 DNA reads as TGCAGTGCTATCCGGACAGGGGGGAGTACTAACTATGGCTACACCTTC.

V usage is TRBV2 and J usage is TRBJ2-3; TRBD2 matches 9 bases. With 5 bases clipped from V and 1 base from J, the junction kept 4 bases outside the gene matches. Per germline, CDR1 SNHLY and CDR2 FYNNEI. The CDR3 contains 15 residues. The CDR3: CASSLGLARTDTQYF. CDR3 in DNA: TGTGCCAGCAGTTTGGGACTAGCTCGCACAGATACGCAGTATTTT.

For the CDR3, the DNA is TGTGCCATCAGTTCTCCAGACAGGGGGGACTACGAGCAGTACTTC. Translated: CAISSPDRGDYEQYF. The chain recombines TRBV10-3 with TRBJ2-7, with 9 bases fitting TRBD1. CDR3 length: 15 amino acids. Trimming at V came to 5 bases and at J to 3 bases, leaving 8 bases not matched to a gene. Germline CDR1 reads ENHRY; CDR2 reads SYGVKD.

The chain recombines TRBV7-9 with TRBJ2-3, with TRBD2 matching over 10 bases. V was clipped by 5 bases and J by 6 bases; unmatched bases: 11. CDR3 size: 16 residues. The V gene's germline CDR1 is SEHNR and CDR2 FQNEAQ (reference sequence). CDR3 loop: CASSLQAGGNGDTQYF. The DNA for the CDR3 is TGTGCCAGCAGCCTCCAAGCGGGAGGGAACGGGGATACGCAGTATTTT. The full variable domain, in which reference TRBV7-9 and TRBJ2-3 provide the parts outside the CDR3, is DTGVSQNPRHKITKRGQNVTFRCDPISEHNRLYWYRQTLGQGPEFLTYFQNEAQLEKSRLLSDRFSAERPKGSFSTLEIQRTEQGDSAMYLCASSLQAGGNGDTQYFGPGTRLTVL.

DNA for the CDR3: TGTGCCAGCAGCAAAGAGGGCAGAGTAACCTACGAGCAGTACTTC. It yields the protein CASSKEGRVTYEQYF. The rearrangement uses TRBV21-1 and TRBJ2-7; the table's D call, TRBD2, has no DNA check behind it. TRBV21-1 is classified as a pseudogene. This CDR3 has 15 amino acids.

In this sample, this clonotype turned up a few times. J is TRBJ2-5 and V is TRBV30; 9 bases are shared with TRBD2. CDR3 length equals 19 residues. Germline CDR1 GTSNPN, CDR2 SVGIG (reference sequence). After removal of 2 bases from V and 7 bases from J, the junction contained 23 bases not matched to a gene. The CDR3 nucleotides read TGTGCCTGGAGTCGTTCTAGGGGAGCGGGAGGTATTTTAGTGTGGACCCAGTACTTC. Protein sequence: CAWSRSRGAGGILVWTQYF.

The chain employs TRBV19 and TRBJ2-1, with 7 bases that match TRBD2. The V and J ends lost 3 bases and 7 bases, in that order; junction bases with no gene match: 9. The CDR3 spans 15 residues. The V gene's germline CDR1 is LNHDA and CDR2 SQIVND (reference sequence). The CDR3 sequence: CASSMAGEAGNEQFF. DNA of the CDR3: TGTGCCAGTAGTATGGCGGGGGAAGCAGGGAATGAGCAGTTCTTC.

The chain employs TRBV6-2 or TRBV6-3 and TRBJ1-5, with D unresolved. From germline, CDR1 is MNHEY and CDR2 SVGEGT. The V end lost 7 bases, the J end lost 1 base, and 11 bases lay between the germline ends. CDR3 length equals 14 residues. CDR3 coding DNA: TGTGCCAGCACTACTACCTCGAGCAATCAGCCCCAGCATTTT. Translation gives CASTTTSSNQPQHF.

Of note for this clonotype: An end of the junction differs from the germline gene, which may be a read error. V gene TRBV20-1 combines with J gene TRBJ1-1; D gene unclear. The CDR3 length is 14 residues. CDR1 and CDR2 (germline): DFQATT, SNEGSKA (reference sequence). The CDR3 loop is CGARDRRTNTEAFF. For the CDR3, the DNA is TGCGGTGCTAGAGATCGACGGACGAACACTGAAGCTTTCTTT.

The chain links TRBV20-1 to TRBJ2-3, with a possible D match to TRBD2 (6 bases). The CDR3 is 14 residues long. CDR1 and CDR2 from the germline V gene are DFQATT and SNEGSKA (reference sequence). Trimming left V 1 base short and J 3 bases short, with 11 bases between. CDR3 bases: TGCAGTGCTAGAGCTCTAGCGACAACAGATACGCAGTATTTT. It specifies CSARALATTDTQYF.

The chain carries TRBV5-1 and TRBJ2-1; 7 bases fit TRBD2. This CDR3 has 14 amino acids. Trimming took 2 bases from V and 6 from J; bases not matched to a gene: 5. Germline assignment: CDR1 SGHRS and CDR2 YFSETQ. The CDR3 DNA follows: TGCGCCAGCAGCTTTGGCGGGAGCAGCAATGAGCAGTTCTTC. Its translation: CASSFGGSSNEQFF.

The chain is built from TRBV4-1 and TRBJ2-1; 9 bases are a match to TRBD2. CDR1 and CDR2 from the germline V gene are MGHRA and YSYEKL. The CDR3 runs 17 residues. The trim removed 0 bases at V and 7 bases at J, leaving 10 bases unmatched. This chain's CDR3 is CASSQDLLAGSRNEQFF. In DNA form, the CDR3 reads TGCGCCAGCAGCCAAGATCTACTAGCGGGTAGTCGTAATGAGCAGTTCTTC.

The chain has TRBV6-1 and TRBJ1-4; maybe TRBD1 (6 bases). V was pared by 5 bases and J by 12 bases, with 13 bases between. Germline V lookup: CDR1 MNHNS, CDR2 SASEGT. The CDR3 sequence is 12 residues long. The CDR3: CASSNTGMELFF. CDR3 in DNA: TGTGCCAGCAGTAATACAGGGATGGAACTGTTTTTT.

This clonotype was detected only a few times. The chain has TRBV20-1 and TRBJ2-5; the match to TRBD2 covers 7 bases. V was pared by 4 bases and J by 2 bases, with 7 bases of the junction left unmatched. Germline loops: CDR1 DFQATT, CDR2 SNEGSKA (reference sequence). This CDR3 has 14 residues. CDR3 loop: CSAKTGGGQETQYF. CDR3 DNA sequence: TGCAGTGCTAAAACTGGCGGGGGACAAGAGACCCAGTACTTC.

The chain recombines TRBV2 with TRBJ2-7; possible D gene TRBD1, 6 bases. CDR3 length equals 15 residues. V shed 1 base and J shed 2 bases, with 12 bases lying between them. Germline CDR1 SNHLY, CDR2 FYNNEI. CDR3 residues: CASSEVGTPTYEQYF. The CDR3 DNA reads TGTGCCAGCAGTGAAGTGGGGACACCGACCTACGAGCAGTACTTC.

The chain employs TRBV27 and TRBJ2-5, with TRBD2 matching 8 bases. CDR1 is MNHEY, CDR2 SMNVEV, per germline (reference sequence). CDR3 length: 14 residues. V was pared by 6 bases and J by 3 bases, with 6 bases of the junction left unmatched. In nucleotides, the CDR3 is TGTGCCAGCAGGGGGCGGGGGGCTGAAGAGACCCAGTACTTC. It is translated as CASRGRGAEETQYF.

This chain joins TRBV5-1 and TRBJ2-3; 9 nucleotides align to TRBD2. The CDR3 sequence is 17 residues long. The germline CDR1 and CDR2 sequences are SGHRS and YFSETQ. Trimming at V came to 4 bases and at J to 4 bases, leaving 13 bases not matched to a gene. The CDR3 DNA follows: TGCGCCAGCAGCGTGATCCCAGCGGGAGGTGGGTCAGATACGCAGTATTTT. Residues: CASSVIPAGGGSDTQYF. Combining the CDR3 with reference TRBV5-1 and TRBJ2-3 gives the whole variable domain KAGVTQTPRYLIKTRGQQVTLSCSPISGHRSVSWYQQTPGQGLQFLFEYFSETQRNKGNFPGRFSGRQFSNSRSEMNVSTLELGDSALYLCASSVIPAGGGSDTQYFGPGTRLTVL.

This clonotype counts as medium-sized. V usage is TRBV11-3 and J usage is TRBJ2-3; 11 bases agree with TRBD2. J lost 6 bases, V lost 3 bases, and 5 bases had no gene match. Germline V CDR1 and CDR2: SGHNT, YENEEA. The CDR3 has 15 residues. This CDR3 reads CASSLRLAGHDTQYF. The CDR3 coding sequence is TGTGCCAGCAGCTTGAGACTAGCGGGACACGATACGCAGTATTTT.